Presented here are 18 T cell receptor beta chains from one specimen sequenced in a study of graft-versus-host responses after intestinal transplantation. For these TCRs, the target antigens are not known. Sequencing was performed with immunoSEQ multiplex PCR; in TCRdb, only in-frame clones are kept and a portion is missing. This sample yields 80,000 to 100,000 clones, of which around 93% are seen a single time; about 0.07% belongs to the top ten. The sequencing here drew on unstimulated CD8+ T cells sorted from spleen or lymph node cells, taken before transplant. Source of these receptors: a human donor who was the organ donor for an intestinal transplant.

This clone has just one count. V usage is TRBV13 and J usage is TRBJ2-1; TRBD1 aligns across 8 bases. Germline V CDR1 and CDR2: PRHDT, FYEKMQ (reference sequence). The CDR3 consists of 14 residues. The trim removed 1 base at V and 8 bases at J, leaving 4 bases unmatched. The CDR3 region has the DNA TGTGCCAGCAGCTTAGCGGGGACAGGATATGAGCAGTTCTTC. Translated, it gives CASSLAGTGYEQFF.

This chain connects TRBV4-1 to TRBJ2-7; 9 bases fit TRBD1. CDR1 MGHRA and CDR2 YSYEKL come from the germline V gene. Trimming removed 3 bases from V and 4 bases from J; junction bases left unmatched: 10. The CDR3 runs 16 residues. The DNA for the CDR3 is TGCGCCAGCAGCCAGGTCCCGGGACAGGGTCGATACGAGCAGTACTTC. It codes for CASSQVPGQGRYEQYF.

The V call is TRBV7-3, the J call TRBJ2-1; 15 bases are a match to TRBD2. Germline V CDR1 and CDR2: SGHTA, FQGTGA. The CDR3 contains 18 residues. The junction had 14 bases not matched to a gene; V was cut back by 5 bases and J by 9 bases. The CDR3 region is CASSKHGPRTSGGGEQFF. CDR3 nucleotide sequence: TGTGCCAGCAGCAAACACGGACCTCGGACTAGCGGGGGGGGTGAGCAGTTCTTC.

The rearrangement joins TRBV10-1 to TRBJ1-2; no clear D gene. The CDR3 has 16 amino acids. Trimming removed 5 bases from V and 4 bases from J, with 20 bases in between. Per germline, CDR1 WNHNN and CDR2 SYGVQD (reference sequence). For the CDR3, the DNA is TGCGCCAGCAGTCGAGTCCGTACGGAGATAAGCTATGGCTACACCTTC. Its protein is CASSRVRTEISYGYTF.

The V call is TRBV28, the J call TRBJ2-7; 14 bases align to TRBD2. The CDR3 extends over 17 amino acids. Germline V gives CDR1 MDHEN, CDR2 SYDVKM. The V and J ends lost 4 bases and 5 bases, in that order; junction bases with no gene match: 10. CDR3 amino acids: CASSSRTSGRRYHEQYF. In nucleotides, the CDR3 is TGTGCCAGCAGTTCAAGGACTAGCGGGAGGAGGTACCACGAGCAGTACTTC.

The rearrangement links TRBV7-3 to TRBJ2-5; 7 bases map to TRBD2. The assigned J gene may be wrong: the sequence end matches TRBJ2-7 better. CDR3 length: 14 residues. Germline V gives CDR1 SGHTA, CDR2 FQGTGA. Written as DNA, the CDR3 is TGTGCCAGCAGCTTAGGCGGGGGATCCTACGAGCAGTACTTC. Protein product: CASSLGGGSYEQYF.

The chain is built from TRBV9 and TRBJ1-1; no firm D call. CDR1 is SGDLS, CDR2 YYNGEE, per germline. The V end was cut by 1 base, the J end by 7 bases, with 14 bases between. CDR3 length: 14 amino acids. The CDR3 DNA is TGTGCCAGCAGCGTAATTCCGAGCTCCATTGAAGCTTTCTTT. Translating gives CASSVIPSSIEAFF.

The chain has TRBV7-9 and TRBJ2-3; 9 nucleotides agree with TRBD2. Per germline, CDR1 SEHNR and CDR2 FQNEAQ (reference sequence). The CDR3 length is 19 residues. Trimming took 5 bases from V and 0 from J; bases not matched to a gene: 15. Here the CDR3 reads CASSPVASGNKTSTDTQYF. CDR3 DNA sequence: TGTGCCAGCAGCCCTGTTGCTAGCGGGAACAAAACTAGCACAGATACGCAGTATTTT.

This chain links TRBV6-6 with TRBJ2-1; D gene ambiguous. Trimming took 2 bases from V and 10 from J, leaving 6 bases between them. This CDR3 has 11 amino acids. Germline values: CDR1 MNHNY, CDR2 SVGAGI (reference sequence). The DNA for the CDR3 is TGTGCCAGCAGTTACGCGGCCGAGCAGTTCTTC. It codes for CASSYAAEQFF.

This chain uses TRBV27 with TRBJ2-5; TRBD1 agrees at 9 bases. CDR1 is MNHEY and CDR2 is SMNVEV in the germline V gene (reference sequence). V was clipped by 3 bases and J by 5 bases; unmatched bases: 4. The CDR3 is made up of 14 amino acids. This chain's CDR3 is CASSFLQGAETQYF. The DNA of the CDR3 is TGTGCCAGCAGTTTTTTACAGGGGGCGGAGACCCAGTACTTC.

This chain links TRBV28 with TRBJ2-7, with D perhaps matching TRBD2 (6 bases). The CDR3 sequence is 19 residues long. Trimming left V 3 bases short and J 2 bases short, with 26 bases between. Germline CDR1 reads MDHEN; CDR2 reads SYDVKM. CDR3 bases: TGTGCCAGCAGTTTTCCTCCCGTACTAGCTCCAGTGTGGCCCTACGAGCAGTACTTC. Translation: CASSFPPVLAPVWPYEQYF. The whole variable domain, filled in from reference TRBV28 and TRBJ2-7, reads DVKVTQSSRYLVKRTGEKVFLECVQDMDHENMFWYRQDPGLGLRLIYFSYDVKMKEKGDIPEGYSVSREKKERFSLILESASTNQTSMYLCASSFPPVLAPVWPYEQYFGPGTRLTVT.

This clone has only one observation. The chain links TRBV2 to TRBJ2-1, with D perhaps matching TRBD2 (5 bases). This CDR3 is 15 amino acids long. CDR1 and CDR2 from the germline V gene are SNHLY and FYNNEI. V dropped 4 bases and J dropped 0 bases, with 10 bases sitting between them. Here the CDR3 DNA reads TGTGCCAGCAGTGCAGGACTTGGCTCCTACAATGAGCAGTTCTTC. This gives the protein CASSAGLGSYNEQFF.

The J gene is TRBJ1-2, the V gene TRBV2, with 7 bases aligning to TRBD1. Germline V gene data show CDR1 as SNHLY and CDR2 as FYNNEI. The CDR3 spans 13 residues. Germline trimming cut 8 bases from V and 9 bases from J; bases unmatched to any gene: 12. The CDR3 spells CASEEGAAWSYTF. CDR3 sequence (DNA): TGTGCCAGCGAGGAGGGGGCGGCGTGGAGCTACACCTTC.

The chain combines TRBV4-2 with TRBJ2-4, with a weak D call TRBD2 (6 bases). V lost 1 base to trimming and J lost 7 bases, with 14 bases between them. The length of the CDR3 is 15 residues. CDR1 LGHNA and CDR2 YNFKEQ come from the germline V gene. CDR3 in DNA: TGTGCCAGCAGCCAAGGGAACCAGGAGGGGAACATTCAGTACTTC. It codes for CASSQGNQEGNIQYF.

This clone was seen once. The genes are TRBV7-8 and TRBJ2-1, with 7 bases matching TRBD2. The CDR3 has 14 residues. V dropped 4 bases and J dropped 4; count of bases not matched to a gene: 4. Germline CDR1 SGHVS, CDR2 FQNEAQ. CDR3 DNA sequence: TGTGCCAGCAGCTCTCGACTAGCATACAATGAGCAGTTCTTC. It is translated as CASSSRLAYNEQFF.

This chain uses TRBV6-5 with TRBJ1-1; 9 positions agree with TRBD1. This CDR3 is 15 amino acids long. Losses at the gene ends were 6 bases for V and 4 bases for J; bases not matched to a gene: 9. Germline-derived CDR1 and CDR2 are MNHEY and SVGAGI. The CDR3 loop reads CASRLTGQGPTEAFF. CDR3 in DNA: TGTGCCAGCAGACTTACGGGACAGGGCCCCACTGAAGCTTTCTTT.

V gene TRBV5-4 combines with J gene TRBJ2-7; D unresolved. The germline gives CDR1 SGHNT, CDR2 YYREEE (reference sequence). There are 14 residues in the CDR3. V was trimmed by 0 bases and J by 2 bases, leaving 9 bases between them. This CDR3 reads CASSLGDSTYEQYF. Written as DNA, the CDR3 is TGTGCCAGCAGCTTGGGTGATAGTACCTACGAGCAGTACTTC.

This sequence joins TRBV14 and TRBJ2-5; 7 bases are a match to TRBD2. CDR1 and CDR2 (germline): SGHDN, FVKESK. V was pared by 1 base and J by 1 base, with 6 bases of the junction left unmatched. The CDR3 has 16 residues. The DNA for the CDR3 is TGTGCCAGCAGCCAAGGAGGCGGGGGACTCCAAGAGACCCAGTACTTC. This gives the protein CASSQGGGGLQETQYF.